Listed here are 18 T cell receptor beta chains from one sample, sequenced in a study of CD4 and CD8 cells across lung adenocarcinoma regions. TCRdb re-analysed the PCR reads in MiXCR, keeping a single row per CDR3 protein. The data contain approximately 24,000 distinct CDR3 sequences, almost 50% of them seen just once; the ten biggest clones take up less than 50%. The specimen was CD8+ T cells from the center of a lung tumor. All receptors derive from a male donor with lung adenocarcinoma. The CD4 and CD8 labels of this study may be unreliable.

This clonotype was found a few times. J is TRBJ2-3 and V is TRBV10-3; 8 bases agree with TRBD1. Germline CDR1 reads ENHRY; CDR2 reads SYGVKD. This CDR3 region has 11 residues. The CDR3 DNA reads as TGTGGGGGCCGGGACAGGGATACGCAGTATTTT. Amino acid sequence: CGGRDRDTQYF.

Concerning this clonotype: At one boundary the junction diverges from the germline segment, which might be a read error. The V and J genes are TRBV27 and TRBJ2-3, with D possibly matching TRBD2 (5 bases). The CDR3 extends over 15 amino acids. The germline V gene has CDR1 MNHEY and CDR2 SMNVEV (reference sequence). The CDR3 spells CARGLGTGGPDTRYF. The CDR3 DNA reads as TGTGCCAGGGGTCTCGGCACCGGCGGGCCAGATACCCGGTACTTT.

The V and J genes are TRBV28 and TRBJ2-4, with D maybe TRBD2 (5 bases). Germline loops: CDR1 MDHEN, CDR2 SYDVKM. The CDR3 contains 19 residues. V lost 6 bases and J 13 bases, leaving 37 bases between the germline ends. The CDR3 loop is CASSHGVAGGLLDKKIQYF. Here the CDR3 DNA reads TGTGCCAGCAGCCACGGGGTGGCGGGTGGTCTCCTAGACAAAAAGATCCAGTACTTC.

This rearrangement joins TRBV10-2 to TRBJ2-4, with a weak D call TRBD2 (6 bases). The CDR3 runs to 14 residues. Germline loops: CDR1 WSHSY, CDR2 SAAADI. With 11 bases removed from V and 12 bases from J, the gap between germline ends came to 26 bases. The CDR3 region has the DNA TGCGCCGGCACGGGGCGGGGAGGCACAGATACTCAGTACTTC. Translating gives CAGTGRGGTDTQYF.

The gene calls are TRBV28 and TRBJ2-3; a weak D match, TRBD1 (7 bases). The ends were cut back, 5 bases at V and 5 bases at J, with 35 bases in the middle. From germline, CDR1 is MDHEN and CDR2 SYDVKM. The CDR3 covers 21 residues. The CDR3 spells CASSPGGTAGAGPCRQDTQYF. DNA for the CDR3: TGTGCCAGCAGTCCGGGCGGGACAGCTGGAGCGGGCCCCTGTCGCCAAGATACGCAGTATTTT.

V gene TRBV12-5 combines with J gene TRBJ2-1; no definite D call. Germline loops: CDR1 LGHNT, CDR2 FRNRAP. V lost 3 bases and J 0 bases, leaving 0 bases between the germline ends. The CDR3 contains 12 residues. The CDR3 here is CASGFSYNEQFF. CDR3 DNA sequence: TGTGCTAGTGGTTTCTCCTACAATGAGCAGTTCTTC.

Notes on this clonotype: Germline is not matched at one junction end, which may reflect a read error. DNA of the CDR3: TGTGCCAGCAGTGAAGCGGGGACAGGGGTCAAAAACATGCAGTACTTT. This gives the protein CASSEAGTGVKNMQYF. The chain carries TRBV6-1 and TRBJ2-3; 10 nucleotides match TRBD1. CDR3 size: 16 residues. Looked up from germline, CDR1 is MNHNS and CDR2 is SASEGT.

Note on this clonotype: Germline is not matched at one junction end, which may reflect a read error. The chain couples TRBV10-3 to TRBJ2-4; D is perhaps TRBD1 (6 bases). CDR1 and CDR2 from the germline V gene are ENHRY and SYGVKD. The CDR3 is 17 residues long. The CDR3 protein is CASRGLSGLWAKDIQYF. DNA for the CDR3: TGTGCCTCCAGGGGTTTATCGGGGCTGTGGGCCAAAGACATTCAGTACTTC.

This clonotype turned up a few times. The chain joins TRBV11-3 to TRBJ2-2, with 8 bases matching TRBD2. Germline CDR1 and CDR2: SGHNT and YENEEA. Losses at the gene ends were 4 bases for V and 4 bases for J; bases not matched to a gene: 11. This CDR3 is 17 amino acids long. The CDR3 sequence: CASSSGGTGGGTGELFF. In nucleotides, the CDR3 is TGTGCCAGCAGCTCTGGCGGAACGGGAGGGGGCACCGGGGAGCTGTTTTTT.

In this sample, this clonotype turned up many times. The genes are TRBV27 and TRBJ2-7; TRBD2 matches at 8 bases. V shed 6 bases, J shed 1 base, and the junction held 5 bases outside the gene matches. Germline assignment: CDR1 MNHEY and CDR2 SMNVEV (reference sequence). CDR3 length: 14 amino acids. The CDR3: CASSPAGESYEQYF. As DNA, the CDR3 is TGTGCCAGCAGCCCAGCGGGGGAGTCCTACGAGCAGTACTTC.

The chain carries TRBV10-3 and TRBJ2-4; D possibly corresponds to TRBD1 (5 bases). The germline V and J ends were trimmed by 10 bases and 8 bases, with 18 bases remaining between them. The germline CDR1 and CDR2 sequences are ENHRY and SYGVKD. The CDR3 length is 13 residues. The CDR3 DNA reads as TGTGCCACAAAAATGGGGCAGCAAGACATTCAGTACTTC. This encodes CATKMGQQDIQYF.

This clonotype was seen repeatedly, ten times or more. As DNA, the CDR3 is TGTGCCAGCAGTTTACGAGGGGAGTATTCACCCCTCCACTTT. The encoded protein is CASSLRGEYSPLHF. The V call is TRBV12-3 or TRBV12-4, the J call TRBJ1-6, with D perhaps TRBD1 (5 bases). The CDR3 loop spans 14 amino acids. The V end was cut by 2 bases, the J end by 8 bases, with 10 bases between.

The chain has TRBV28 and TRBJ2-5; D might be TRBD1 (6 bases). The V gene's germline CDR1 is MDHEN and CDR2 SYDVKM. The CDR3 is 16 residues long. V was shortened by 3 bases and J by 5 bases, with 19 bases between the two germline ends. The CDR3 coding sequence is TGTGCCAGCAGTTTGCGTACAGGGTCTTGGGGGGAGACCCAGTACTTC. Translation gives CASSLRTGSWGETQYF.

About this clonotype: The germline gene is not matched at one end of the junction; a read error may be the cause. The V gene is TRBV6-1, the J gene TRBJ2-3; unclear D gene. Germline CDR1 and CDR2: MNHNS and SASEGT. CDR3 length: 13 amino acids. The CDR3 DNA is TGTGCCAGGGGGTTCTTCCGCACAGATACGCAGTACTTT. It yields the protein CARGFFRTDTQYF.

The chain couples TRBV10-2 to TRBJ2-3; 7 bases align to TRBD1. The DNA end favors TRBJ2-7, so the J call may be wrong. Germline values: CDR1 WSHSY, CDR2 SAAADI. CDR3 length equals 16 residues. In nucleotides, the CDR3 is TGCGCCAGCAGTGAACAGGGGCTGGGAGCCAAAGACACGCAGTACTTC. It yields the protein CASSEQGLGAKDTQYF.

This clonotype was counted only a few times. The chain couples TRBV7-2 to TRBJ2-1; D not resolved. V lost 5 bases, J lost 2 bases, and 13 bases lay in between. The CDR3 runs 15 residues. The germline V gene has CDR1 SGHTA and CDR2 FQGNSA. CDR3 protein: CASSPLYGAYNEQFF. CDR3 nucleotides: TGTGCCAGCAGCCCTTTGTATGGGGCCTACAATGAGCAGTTCTTC.

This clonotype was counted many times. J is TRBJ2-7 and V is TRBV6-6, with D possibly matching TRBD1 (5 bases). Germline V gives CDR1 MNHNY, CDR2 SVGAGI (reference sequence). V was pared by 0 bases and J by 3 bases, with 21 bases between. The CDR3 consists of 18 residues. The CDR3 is CASSYSARGQGSLYEQYF. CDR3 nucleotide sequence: TGTGCCAGCAGTTACTCCGCAAGGGGCCAGGGTTCACTCTACGAGCAGTACTTC.

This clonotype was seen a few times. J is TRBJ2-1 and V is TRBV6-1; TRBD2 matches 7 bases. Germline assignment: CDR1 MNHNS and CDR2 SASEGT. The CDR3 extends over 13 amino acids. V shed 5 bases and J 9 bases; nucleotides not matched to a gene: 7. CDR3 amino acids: CASSRTRNAEQFF. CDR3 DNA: TGTGCCAGCAGTCGGACTAGAAACGCTGAGCAGTTCTTC.